The entry that follows covers one T cell receptor (beta chain) sequence. This specimen belongs to a study of cytomegalovirus exposure and HLA in healthy donors. The protocol was immunoSEQ multiplex PCR, while the TCRdb copy is restricted to in-frame clones and leaves out a portion. The repertoire holds under 130,000 clones, with 70% to 90% as singletons. The TCR was taken from a woman under 30 in good health and CMV-seropositive. Source material: PBMCs.

The CDR3 is CASSLVSYGYTF. DNA of the CDR3: TGTGCCAGCAGCTTAGTCAGCTATGGCTACACCTTC. The genes are TRBV7-9 and TRBJ1-2, with D unclear. The CDR3 sequence is 12 residues long. V was clipped by 1 base and J by 4 bases, with 4 bases between them. The germline V gene has CDR1 SEHNR and CDR2 FQNEAQ (reference sequence).